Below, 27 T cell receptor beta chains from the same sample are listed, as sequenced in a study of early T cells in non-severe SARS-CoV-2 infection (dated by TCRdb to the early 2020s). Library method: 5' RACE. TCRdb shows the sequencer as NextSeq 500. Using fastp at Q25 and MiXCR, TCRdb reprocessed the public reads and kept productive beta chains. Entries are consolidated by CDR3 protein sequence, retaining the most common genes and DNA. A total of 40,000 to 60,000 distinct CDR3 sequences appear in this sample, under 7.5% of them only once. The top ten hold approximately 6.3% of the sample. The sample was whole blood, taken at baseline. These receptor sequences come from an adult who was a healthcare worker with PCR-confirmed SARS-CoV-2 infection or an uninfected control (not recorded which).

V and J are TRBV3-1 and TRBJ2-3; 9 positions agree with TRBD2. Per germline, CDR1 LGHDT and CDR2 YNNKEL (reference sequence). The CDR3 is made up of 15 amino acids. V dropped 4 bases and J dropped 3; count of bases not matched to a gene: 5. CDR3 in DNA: TGTGCCAGCAGCCTAGCGGGAGAGAGGACAGATACGCAGTATTTT. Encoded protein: CASSLAGERTDTQYF.

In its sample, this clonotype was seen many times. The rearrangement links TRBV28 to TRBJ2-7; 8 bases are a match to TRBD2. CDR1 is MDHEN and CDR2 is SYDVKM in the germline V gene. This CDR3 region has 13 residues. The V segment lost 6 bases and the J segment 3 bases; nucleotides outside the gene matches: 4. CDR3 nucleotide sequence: TGTGCCAGCAGCACCGGGACTAGCTACGAGCAGTACTTC. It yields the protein CASSTGTSYEQYF.

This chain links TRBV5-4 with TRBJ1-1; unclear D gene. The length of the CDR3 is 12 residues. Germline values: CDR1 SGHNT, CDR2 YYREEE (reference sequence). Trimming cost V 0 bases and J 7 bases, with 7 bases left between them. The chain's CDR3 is CASSLDDLEAFF. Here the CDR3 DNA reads TGTGCCAGCAGCTTGGACGACCTTGAAGCTTTCTTT.

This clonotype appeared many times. In nucleotides, the CDR3 is TGTGCCACCACCTTGGGGGGGCCCGGTGAAGCTTTCTTT. It yields the protein CATTLGGPGEAFF. The rearrangement links TRBV6-2 or TRBV6-3 to TRBJ1-1, with a weak D call TRBD1 (6 bases). From germline, CDR1 is MNHEY and CDR2 SVGEGT. V was pared by 10 bases and J by 7 bases, with 19 bases between. The CDR3 is 13 residues long.

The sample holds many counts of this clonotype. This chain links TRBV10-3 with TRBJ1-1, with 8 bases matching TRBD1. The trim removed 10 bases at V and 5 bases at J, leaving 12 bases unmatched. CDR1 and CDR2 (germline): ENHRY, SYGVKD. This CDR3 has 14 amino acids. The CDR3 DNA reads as TGTGCCACAACCGGAACAGGGGGAAGAACTGAAGCTTTCTTT. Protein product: CATTGTGGRTEAFF.

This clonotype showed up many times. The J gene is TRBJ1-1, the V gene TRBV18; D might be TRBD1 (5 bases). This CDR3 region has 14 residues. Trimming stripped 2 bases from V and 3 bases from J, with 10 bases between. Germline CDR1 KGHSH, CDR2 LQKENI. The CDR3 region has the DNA TGTGCCAGCTCACCAAAAGGAGGGGACACTGAAGCTTTCTTT. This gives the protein CASSPKGGDTEAFF.

This CDR3 is CASRATGTENSPLHF. The CDR3, as DNA: TGTGCCAGCAGGGCAACCGGGACAGAGAATTCACCCCTCCACTTT. The chain couples TRBV9 to TRBJ1-6; 7 positions agree with TRBD1. The CDR3 is made up of 15 amino acids. CDR1 SGDLS and CDR2 YYNGEE come from the germline V gene. V lost 5 bases, J lost 7 bases, and 9 bases stayed unmatched. Using reference TRBV9 and TRBJ1-6 for the parts outside the CDR3, the full variable domain is DSGVTQTPKHLITATGQRVTLRCSPRSGDLSVYWYQQSLDQGLQFLIQYYNGEERAKGNILERFSAQQFPDLHSELNLSSLELGDSALYFCASRATGTENSPLHFGNGTRLTVT.

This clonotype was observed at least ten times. The CDR3 is CASGWTSGKWSYNEQFF. The DNA for the CDR3 is TGTGCCAGCGGGTGGACTAGCGGGAAATGGTCCTACAATGAGCAGTTCTTC. The chain has TRBV6-2 or TRBV6-3 and TRBJ2-1; the match to TRBD2 covers 12 bases. CDR3 length equals 17 residues. CDR1 is MNHEY and CDR2 is SVGEGT in the germline V gene. After removal of 8 bases from V and 1 base from J, the junction contained 9 bases not matched to a gene.

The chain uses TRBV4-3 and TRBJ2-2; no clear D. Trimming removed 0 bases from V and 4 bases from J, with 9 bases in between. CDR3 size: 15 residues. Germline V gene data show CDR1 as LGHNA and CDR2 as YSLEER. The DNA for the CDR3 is TGCGCCAGCAGCCAAGACAGGATCTCCACCGGGGAGCTGTTTTTT. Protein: CASSQDRISTGELFF.

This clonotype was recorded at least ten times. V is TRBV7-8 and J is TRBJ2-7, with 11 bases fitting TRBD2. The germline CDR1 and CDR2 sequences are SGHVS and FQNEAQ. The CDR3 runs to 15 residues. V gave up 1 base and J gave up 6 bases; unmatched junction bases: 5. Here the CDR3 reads CASSLGLAGLGEQYF. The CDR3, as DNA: TGTGCCAGCAGCTTAGGACTAGCGGGACTTGGCGAGCAGTACTTC.

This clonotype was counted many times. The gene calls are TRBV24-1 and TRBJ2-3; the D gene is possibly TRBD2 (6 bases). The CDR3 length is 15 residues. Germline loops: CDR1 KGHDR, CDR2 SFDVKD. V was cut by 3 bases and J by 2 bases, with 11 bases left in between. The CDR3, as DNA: TGTGCCACCAGTGATCCCGGGACTGCCACAGATACGCAGTATTTT. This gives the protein CATSDPGTATDTQYF.

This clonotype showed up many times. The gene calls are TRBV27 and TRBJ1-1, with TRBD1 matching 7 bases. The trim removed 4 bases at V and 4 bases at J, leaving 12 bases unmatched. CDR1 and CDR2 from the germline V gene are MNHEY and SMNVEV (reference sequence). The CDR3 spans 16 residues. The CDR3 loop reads CASSSRTGRGPTEAFF. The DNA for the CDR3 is TGTGCCAGCAGTTCCCGGACAGGACGGGGGCCCACTGAAGCTTTCTTT.

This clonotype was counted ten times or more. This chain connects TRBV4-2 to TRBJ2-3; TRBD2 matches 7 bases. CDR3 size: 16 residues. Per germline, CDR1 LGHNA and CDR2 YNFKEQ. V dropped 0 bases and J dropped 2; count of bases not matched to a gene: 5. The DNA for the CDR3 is TGTGCCAGCAGCCAAGATCGGGGAGGGGACACAGATACGCAGTATTTT. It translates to CASSQDRGGDTDTQYF.

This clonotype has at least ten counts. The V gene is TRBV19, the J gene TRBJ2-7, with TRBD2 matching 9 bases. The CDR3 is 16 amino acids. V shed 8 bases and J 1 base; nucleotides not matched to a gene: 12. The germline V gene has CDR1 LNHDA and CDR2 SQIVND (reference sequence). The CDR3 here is CASSSGLAGGSYEQYF. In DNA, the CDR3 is TGTGCCAGTTCCTCGGGACTAGCCGGGGGTTCCTACGAGCAGTACTTC.

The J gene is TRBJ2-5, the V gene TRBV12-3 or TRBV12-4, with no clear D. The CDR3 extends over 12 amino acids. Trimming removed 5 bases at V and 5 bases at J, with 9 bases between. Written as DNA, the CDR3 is TGTGCCAGCAGTGATGTTAAGGAGACCCAGTACTTC. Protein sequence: CASSDVKETQYF.

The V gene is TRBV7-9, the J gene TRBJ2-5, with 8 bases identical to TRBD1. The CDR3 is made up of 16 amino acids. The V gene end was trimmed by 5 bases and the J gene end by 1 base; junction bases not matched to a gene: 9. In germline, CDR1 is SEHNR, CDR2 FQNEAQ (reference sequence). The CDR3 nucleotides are TGTGCCAGCAGCAGTCGGGACAGGCCCCTCCAAGAGACCCAGTACTTC. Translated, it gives CASSSRDRPLQETQYF. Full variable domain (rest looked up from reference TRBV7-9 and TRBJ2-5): DTGVSQNPRHKITKRGQNVTFRCDPISEHNRLYWYRQTLGQGPEFLTYFQNEAQLEKSRLLSDRFSAERPKGSFSTLEIQRTEQGDSAMYLCASSSRDRPLQETQYFGPGTRLLVL.

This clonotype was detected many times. The CDR3 nucleotides read TGCGCCAGCAGCTCCGGGACAGGCCTCACAGATACGCAGTATTTT. It translates to CASSSGTGLTDTQYF. The gene calls are TRBV5-1 and TRBJ2-3; 8 bases match TRBD1. The V gene's germline CDR1 is SGHRS and CDR2 YFSETQ. The CDR3 length is 15 residues. V shed 3 bases, J shed 2 bases, and the junction held 5 bases outside the gene matches.

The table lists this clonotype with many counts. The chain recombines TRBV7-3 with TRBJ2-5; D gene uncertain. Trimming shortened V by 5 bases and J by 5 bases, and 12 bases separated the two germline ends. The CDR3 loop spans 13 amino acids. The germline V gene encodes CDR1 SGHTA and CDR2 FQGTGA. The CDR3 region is CASSQGLGETQYF. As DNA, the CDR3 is TGTGCCAGCAGCCAAGGGCTAGGGGAGACCCAGTACTTC.

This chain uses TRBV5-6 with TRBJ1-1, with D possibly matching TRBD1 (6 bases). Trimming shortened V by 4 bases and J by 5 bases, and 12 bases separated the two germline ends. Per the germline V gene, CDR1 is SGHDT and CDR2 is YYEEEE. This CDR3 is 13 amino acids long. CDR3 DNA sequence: TGTGCCAGCAGCGCTACCAGGGGAACTGAAGCTTTCTTT. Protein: CASSATRGTEAFF.

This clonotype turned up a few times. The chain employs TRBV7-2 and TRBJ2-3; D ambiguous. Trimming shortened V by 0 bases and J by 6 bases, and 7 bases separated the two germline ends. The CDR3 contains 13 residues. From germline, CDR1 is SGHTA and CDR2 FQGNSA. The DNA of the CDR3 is TGTGCCAGCAGCTTAGCCCCCAGGGATACGCAGTATTTT. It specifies CASSLAPRDTQYF.

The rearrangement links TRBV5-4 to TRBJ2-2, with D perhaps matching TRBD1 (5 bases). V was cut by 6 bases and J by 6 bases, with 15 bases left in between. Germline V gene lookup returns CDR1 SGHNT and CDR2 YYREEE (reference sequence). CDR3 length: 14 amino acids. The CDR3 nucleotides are TGTGCCAGCATATTCCAGGGTTCTCCCGGGGAGCTGTTTTTT. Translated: CASIFQGSPGELFF.

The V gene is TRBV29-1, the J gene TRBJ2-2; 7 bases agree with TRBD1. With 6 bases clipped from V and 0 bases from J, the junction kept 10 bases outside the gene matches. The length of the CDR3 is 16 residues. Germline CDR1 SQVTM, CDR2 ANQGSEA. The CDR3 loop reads CSVAQRGQTNTGELFF. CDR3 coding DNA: TGCAGCGTGGCCCAAAGGGGACAGACGAACACCGGGGAGCTGTTTTTT.

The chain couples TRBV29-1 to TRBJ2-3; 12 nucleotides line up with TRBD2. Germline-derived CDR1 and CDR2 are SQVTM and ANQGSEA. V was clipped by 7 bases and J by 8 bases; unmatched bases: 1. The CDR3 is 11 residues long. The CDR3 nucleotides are TGCAGCGGGGGACTAGCGGGTACGCAGTATTTT. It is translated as CSGGLAGTQYF.

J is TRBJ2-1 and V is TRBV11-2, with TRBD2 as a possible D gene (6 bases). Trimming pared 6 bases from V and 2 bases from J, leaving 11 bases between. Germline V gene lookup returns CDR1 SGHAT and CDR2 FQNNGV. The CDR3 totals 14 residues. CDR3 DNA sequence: TGTGCCAGCAGATCTAGCGCAGCCTACAATGAGCAGTTCTTC. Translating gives CASRSSAAYNEQFF.

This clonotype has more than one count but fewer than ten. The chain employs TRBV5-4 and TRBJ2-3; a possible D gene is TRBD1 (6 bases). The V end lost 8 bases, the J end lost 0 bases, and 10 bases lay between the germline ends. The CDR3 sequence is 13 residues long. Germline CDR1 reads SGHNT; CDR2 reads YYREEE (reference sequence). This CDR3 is CASGTPSTDTQYF. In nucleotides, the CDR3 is TGTGCCAGTGGGACACCTAGCACAGATACGCAGTATTTT.

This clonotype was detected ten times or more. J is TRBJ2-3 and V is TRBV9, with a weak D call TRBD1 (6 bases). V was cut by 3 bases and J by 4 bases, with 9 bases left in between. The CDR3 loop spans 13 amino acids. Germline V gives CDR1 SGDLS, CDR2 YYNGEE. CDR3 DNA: TGTGCCAGCAGCGCCACAGGGCCAGATACGCAGTATTTT. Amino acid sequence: CASSATGPDTQYF. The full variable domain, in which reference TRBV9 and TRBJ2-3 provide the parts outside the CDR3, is DSGVTQTPKHLITATGQRVTLRCSPRSGDLSVYWYQQSLDQGLQFLIQYYNGEERAKGNILERFSAQQFPDLHSELNLSSLELGDSALYFCASSATGPDTQYFGPGTRLTVL.

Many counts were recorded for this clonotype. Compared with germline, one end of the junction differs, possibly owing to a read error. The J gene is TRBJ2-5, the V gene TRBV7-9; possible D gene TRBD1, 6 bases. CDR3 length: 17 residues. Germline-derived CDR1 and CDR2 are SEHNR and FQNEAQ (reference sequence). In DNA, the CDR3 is TGTGCCAGCAGCTTCGAACAGGGATCTTCGCGTACGGAGACCCAGTACTTT. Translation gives CASSFEQGSSRTETQYF.